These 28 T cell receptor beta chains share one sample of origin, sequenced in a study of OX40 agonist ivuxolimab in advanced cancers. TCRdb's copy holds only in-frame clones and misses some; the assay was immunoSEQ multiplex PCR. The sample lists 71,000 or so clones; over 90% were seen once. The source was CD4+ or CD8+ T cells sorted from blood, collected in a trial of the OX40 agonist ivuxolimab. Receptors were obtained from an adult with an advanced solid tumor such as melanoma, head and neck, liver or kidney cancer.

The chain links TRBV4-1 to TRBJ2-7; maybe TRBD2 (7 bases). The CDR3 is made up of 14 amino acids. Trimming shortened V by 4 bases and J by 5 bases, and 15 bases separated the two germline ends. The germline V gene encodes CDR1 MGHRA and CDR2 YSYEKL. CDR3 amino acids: CASSPLGGANEQYF. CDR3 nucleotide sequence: TGCGCCAGCAGCCCTCTAGGGGGGGCAAACGAGCAGTACTTC.

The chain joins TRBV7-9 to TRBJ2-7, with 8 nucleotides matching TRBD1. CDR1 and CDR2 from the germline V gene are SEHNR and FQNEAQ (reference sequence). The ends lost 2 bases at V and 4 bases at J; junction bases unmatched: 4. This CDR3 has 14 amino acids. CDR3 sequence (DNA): TGTGCCAGCAGCTTAAGGACAGGGTGGTACGAGCAGTACTTC. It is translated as CASSLRTGWYEQYF.

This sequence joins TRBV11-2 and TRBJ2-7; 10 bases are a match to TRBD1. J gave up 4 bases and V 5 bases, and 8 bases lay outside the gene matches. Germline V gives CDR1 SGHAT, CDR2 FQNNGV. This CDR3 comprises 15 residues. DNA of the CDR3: TGTGCCAGCAGCCCGTCCGACAGGGGGCTATACGAGCAGTACTTC. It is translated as CASSPSDRGLYEQYF.

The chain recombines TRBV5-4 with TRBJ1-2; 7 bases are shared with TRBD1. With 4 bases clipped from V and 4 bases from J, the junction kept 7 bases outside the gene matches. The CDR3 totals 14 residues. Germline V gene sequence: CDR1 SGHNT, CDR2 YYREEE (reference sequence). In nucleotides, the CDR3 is TGTGCCAGCAGCCCGAGGGGGCTGGGCTATGGCTACACCTTC. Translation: CASSPRGLGYGYTF.

The CDR3 DNA reads as TGTGCCAGCAGGTATAAGGGATTCTACGAGCAGTACTTC. This encodes CASRYKGFYEQYF. The rearrangement uses TRBV5-6 and TRBJ2-7; D remains ambiguous. The ends were cut back, 5 bases at V and 3 bases at J, with 12 bases in the middle. The CDR3 is 13 residues long. CDR1 and CDR2 from the germline V gene are SGHDT and YYEEEE.

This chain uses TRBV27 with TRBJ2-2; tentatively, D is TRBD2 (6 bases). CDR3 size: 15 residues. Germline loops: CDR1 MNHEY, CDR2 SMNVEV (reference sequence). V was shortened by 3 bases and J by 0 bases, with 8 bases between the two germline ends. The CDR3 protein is CASSFSSANTGELFF. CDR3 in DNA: TGTGCCAGCAGTTTTTCTAGCGCGAACACCGGGGAGCTGTTTTTT.

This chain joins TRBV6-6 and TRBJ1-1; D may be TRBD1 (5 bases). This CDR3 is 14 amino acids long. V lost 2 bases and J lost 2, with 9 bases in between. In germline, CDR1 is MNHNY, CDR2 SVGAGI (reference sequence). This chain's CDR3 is CASSYVGGNTEAFF. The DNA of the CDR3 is TGTGCCAGCAGTTACGTCGGGGGAAACACTGAAGCTTTCTTT.

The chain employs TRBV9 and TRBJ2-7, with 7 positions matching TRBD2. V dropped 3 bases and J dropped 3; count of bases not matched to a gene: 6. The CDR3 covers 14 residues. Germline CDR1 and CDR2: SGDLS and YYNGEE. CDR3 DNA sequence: TGTGCCAGCAGCGCCAGTGCGGGGGACTACGAGCAGTACTTC. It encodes CASSASAGDYEQYF.

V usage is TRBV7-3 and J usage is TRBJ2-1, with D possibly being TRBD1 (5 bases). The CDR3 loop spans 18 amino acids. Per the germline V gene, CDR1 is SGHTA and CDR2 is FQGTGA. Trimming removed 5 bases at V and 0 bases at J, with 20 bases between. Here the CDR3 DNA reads TGTGCCAGCAGCAAAGACAGCGTTCTCATGAGCTCCTACAATGAGCAGTTCTTC. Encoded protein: CASSKDSVLMSSYNEQFF.

Written as DNA, the CDR3 is TGTGCCAGCAGTACAGGGCTTCCTAGCACAGATACGCAGTATTTT. It yields the protein CASSTGLPSTDTQYF. The chain has TRBV2 and TRBJ2-3; weak D call: TRBD1 (6 bases). The CDR3 runs 15 residues. V was trimmed by 5 bases and J by 0 bases, leaving 12 bases between them. Germline assignment: CDR1 SNHLY and CDR2 FYNNEI.

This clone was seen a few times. The chain's CDR3 is CASSQEDRTNQPQHF. The CDR3 nucleotides are TGCGCCAGCAGCCAAGAGGACAGAACGAATCAGCCCCAGCATTTT. The V and J genes are TRBV4-1 and TRBJ1-5; D perhaps matches TRBD1 (6 bases). V shed 0 bases and J shed 4 bases, with 10 bases lying between them. Germline loops: CDR1 MGHRA, CDR2 YSYEKL. This CDR3 comprises 15 residues.

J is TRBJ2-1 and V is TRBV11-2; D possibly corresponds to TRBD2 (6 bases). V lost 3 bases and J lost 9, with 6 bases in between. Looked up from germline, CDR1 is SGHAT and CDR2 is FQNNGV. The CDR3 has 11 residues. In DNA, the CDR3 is TGTGCCAGCAGCTTCGGGAGTGAGCAGTTCTTC. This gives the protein CASSFGSEQFF.

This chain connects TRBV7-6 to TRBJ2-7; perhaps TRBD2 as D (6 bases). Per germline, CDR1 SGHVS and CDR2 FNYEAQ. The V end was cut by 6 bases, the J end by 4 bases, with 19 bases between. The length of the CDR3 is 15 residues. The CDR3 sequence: CASSLNSGLVYEQYF. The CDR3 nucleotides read TGTGCCAGCAGTCTCAATAGCGGTCTGGTTTACGAGCAGTACTTC.

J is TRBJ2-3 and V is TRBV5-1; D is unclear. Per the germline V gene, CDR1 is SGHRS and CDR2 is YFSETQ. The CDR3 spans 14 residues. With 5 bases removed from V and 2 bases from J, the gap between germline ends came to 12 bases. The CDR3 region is CASSYYYNTDTQYF. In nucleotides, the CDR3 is TGCGCCAGCAGTTACTACTATAACACAGATACGCAGTATTTT.

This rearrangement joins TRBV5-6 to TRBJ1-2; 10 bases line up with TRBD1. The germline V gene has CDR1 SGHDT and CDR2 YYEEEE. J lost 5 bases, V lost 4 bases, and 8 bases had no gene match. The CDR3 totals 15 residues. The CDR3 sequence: CASSPGPGQGYGYTF. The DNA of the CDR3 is TGTGCCAGCAGCCCTGGACCGGGACAGGGGTATGGCTACACCTTC.

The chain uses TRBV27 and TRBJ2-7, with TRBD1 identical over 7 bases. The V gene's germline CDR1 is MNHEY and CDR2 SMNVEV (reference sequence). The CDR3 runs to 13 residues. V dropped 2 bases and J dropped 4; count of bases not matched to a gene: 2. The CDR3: CASSLAGGYEQYF. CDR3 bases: TGTGCCAGCAGTTTAGCAGGGGGTTACGAGCAGTACTTC.

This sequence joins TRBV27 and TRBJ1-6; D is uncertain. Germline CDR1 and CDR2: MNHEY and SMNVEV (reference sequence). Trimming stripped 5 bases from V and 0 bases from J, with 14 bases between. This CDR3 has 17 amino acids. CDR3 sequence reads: CASSPRPKSSYNSPLHF. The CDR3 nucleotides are TGTGCCAGCAGTCCCCGACCTAAGAGCTCCTATAATTCACCCCTCCACTTT.

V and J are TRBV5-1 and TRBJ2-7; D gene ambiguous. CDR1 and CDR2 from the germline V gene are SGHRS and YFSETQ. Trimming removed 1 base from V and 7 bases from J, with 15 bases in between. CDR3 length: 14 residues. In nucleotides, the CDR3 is TGCGCCAGCAGCTTGTCCACTCTGGTGGGGGAGCAGTACTTC. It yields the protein CASSLSTLVGEQYF.

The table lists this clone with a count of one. This CDR3 is CASSLWTGAEQYF. As DNA, the CDR3 is TGTGCCAGCAGTTTATGGACAGGGGCCGAGCAGTACTTC. The V and J genes are TRBV27 and TRBJ2-7, with TRBD1 matching over 9 bases. V shed 1 base, J shed 6 bases, and the junction held 1 base outside the gene matches. The CDR3 extends over 13 amino acids. In germline, CDR1 is MNHEY, CDR2 SMNVEV (reference sequence).

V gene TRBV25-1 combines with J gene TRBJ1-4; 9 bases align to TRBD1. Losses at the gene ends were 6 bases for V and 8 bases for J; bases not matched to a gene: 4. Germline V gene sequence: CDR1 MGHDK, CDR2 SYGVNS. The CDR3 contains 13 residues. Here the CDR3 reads CASRTGGGEKLFF. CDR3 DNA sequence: TGTGCCAGCAGGACAGGGGGAGGCGAAAAACTGTTTTTT.

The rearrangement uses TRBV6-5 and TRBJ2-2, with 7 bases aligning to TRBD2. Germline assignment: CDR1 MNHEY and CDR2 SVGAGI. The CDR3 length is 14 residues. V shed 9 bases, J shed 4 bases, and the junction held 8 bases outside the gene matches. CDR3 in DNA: TGTGCCAGTTCGAGCGGGATATTCACCGGGGAGCTGTTTTTT. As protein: CASSSGIFTGELFF.

The CDR3 spells CARSPRDRKETQYF. The CDR3 DNA is TGTGCCAGAAGCCCCCGGGACAGAAAAGAGACCCAGTACTTC. V is TRBV7-5 and J is TRBJ2-5; the D call in the table, TRBD1, was not verified against the DNA. TRBV7-5 counts as a pseudogene. CDR3 size: 14 residues.

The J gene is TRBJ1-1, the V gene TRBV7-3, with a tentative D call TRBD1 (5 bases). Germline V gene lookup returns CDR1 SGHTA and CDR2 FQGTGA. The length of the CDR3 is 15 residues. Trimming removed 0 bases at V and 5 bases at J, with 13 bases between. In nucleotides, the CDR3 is TGTGCCAGCAGCTTAACGGTTTCTGAGGGGACTGAAGCTTTCTTT. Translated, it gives CASSLTVSEGTEAFF.

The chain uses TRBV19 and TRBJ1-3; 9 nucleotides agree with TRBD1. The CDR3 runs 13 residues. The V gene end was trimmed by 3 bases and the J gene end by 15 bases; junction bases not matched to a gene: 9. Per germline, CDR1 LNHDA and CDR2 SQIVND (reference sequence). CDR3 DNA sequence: TGTGCCAGTAGTATTGACAGGGGGACGGTACGATATTTT. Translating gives CASSIDRGTVRYF.

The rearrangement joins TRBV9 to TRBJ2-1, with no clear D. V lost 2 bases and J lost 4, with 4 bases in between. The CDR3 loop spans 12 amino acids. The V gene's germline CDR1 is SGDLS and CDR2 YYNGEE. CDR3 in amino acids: CASSVGYNEQFF. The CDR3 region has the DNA TGTGCCAGCAGCGTGGGTTACAATGAGCAGTTCTTC. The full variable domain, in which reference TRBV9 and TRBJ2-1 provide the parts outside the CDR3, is DSGVTQTPKHLITATGQRVTLRCSPRSGDLSVYWYQQSLDQGLQFLIQYYNGEERAKGNILERFSAQQFPDLHSELNLSSLELGDSALYFCASSVGYNEQFFGPGTRLTVL.

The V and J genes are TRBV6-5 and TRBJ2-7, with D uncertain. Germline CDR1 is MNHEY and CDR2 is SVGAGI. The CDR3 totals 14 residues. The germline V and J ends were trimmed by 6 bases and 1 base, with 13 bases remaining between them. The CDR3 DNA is TGTGCCAGCAGCGTATCCGTCCTATCCTACGAGCAGTACTTC. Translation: CASSVSVLSYEQYF.

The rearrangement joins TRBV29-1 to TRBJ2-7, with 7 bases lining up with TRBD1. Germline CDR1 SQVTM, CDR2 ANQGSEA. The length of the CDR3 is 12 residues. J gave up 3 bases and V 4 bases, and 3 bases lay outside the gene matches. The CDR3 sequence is CSVGGQIYEQYF. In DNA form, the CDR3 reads TGCAGCGTTGGGGGACAGATCTACGAGCAGTACTTC.

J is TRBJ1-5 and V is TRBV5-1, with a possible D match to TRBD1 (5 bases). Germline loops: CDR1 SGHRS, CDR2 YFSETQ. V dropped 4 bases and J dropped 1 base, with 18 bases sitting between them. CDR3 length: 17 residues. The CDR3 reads CASSIIRQFASNQPQHF. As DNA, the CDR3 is TGCGCCAGCAGCATTATTAGACAGTTTGCGAGCAATCAGCCCCAGCATTTT.